This T cell receptor beta chain emerged from a study of shared clonotypes between healthy human individuals. About this clone itself: This likely traces to a read error, being one base from a far larger clone. Other DNA sequences in this specimen translate into the identical CDR3.

As originally analysed: For the immunoSEQ data, sequences were junction-only without quality scores, so filtering differed. This table comes from immunoSEQ multiplex PCR, and its TCRdb copy is limited to in-frame clones, with some not included. V and J calls plus clone size are reproduced from that table; the DNA served to infer D and trimming. The sample carries about 490,000 clones, over 70% recorded once. This clonotype originated in a woman between 35 and 50 years old in good health. Some clones in this sample may be carry-over from other donors' samples. Sequencing input: PBMCs.

The CDR3 sequence: CASSLGQGEDTQYF. CDR3 DNA sequence: TGCGCCAGCAGCTTGGGACAGGGAGAGGATACGCAGTATTTT. This chain joins TRBV5-1 and TRBJ2-3, with TRBD1 matching over 7 bases. V shed 0 bases and J 6 bases; nucleotides not matched to a gene: 4. CDR1 SGHRS and CDR2 YFSETQ come from the germline V gene. The CDR3 extends over 14 amino acids. Drawing the rest from reference TRBV5-1 and TRBJ2-3, the complete variable domain is KAGVTQTPRYLIKTRGQQVTLSCSPISGHRSVSWYQQTPGQGLQFLFEYFSETQRNKGNFPGRFSGRQFSNSRSEMNVSTLELGDSALYLCASSLGQGEDTQYFGPGTRLTVL.